This T cell receptor beta chain was recovered during a study of blood T cell repertoires in COVID-19. Overall study: Material from acute and convalescent COVID-19 was sourced from the United States, Italy and Spain.

This CDR3 region has 15 residues. The V segment lost 4 bases and the J segment 7 bases; nucleotides outside the gene matches: 10. CDR1 and CDR2 from the germline V gene are SSHAT and FNYEAQ (reference sequence). Authors' analysis steps: Nucleated cell counts were estimated from reference gene primer amplification. The method was immunoSEQ multiplex PCR; TCRdb's version includes in-frame clones alone and lacks a portion of them. The DNA was the basis for D and trimming; V, J and clone size are from that table. The profile shows about 200,000 clones, about 85% of them singletons. Participants' own reports of clinical history determined their cohort assignment. Donors in Cohort 3 counted as recovered after two negative PCRs, clearance, or symptom resolution.

The sequenced material came from PBMCs or T cells enriched from blood (not recorded which). This sequence was found in a young woman who had recovered from COVID-19. The rearrangement links TRBV7-7 to TRBJ2-1; 7 bases align to TRBD2. The CDR3 DNA reads as TGTGCCAGCAGCTCTCTGGGGGGGGAAACGAATGAGCAGTTCTTC. Protein sequence: CASSSLGGETNEQFF. Based on the CDR3 plus reference TRBV7-7 and TRBJ2-1, the full variable domain is GAGVSQSPRYKVTKRGQDVTLRCDPISSHATLYWYQQALGQGPEFLTYFNYEAQPDKSGLPSDRFSAERPEGSISTLTIQRTEQRDSAMYRCASSSLGGETNEQFFGPGTRLTVL.